This T cell receptor (beta chain) was retrieved from a study of T cell responses to AZD1222 COVID-19 vaccine. General study points: Once two AZD1222 doses were given, Spike-specific TCR breadth and depth went up. Donors in the cohort were predominantly white British and more often female, and clonal diversity was possibly underestimated. Of the AZD1222 recipients, only five to seven were seropositive at baseline.

Using immunoSEQ multiplex PCR, the repertoire was profiled, and TCRdb retains in-frame clones only, with some absent. Found here are 150,000 or so clones, 80% to 95% of them singletons; the top ten hold more than 0.9%. This CDR3 is 15 amino acids long. The V segment lost 5 bases and the J segment 4 bases; nucleotides outside the gene matches: 5. Per the germline V gene, CDR1 is LNHDA and CDR2 is SQIVND (reference sequence). On this clone itself: The antigen remains undetermined.

The TCR originated in an adult who received the AZD1222 COVID-19 vaccine. Sequencing was performed on peripheral blood, taken 28 days after the second AZD1222 dose. V is TRBV19 and J is TRBJ2-2; 9 nucleotides align to TRBD2. CDR3 residues: CASSPRGGITGELFF. The DNA of the CDR3 is TGTGCCAGTAGTCCGCGGGGGGGCATCACCGGGGAGCTGTTTTTT.